The rows below give T cell receptor beta chains drawn from one sample of a study of tumor-infiltrating lymphocytes in primary liver carcinoma. TCRdb reprocessed the multiplex PCR reads via MiXCR and lists one record per CDR3 protein. The sample gives approximately 47,000 distinct CDR3 sequences, 70% to 80% of which show up once; about a quarter is in the top ten. Source material: liver tumor tissue from sampling region 3. The receptors here all came from a man aged 35 to 55 with primary liver carcinoma and hepatitis B virus infection. Each CDR3 is given with its conserved first and last residue. A D gene is named only where the DNA matches it firmly. Some rows mark clone size as missing; the rest say once, few, many or name a class of expanded clone.

clone size	V gene	J gene	D gene	CDR3 protein	CDR3 DNA
-	TRBV6-5	TRBJ1-5	-	CASSRTVEYNQHQHF	TGTGCCAGCAGCAGGACAGTAGAATACAATCAGCACCAGCATTTT
-	TRBV10-3	TRBJ2-7	TRBD1	CAISEFALQTGTGNYEQYF	TGTGCCATCAGTGAGTTCGCTCTCCAGACCGGGACAGGGAACTACGAGCAGTACTTC
-	TRBV4-1	TRBJ1-2	-	CASGETANYGYTF	TGCGCCAGTGGCGAGACGGCTAACTATGGCTACACCTTC
-	TRBV6-6	TRBJ1-6	TRBD1	CASRLPDRGENSTLHF	TGTGCCAGCAGACTACCGGACAGGGGAGAAAACTCAACCCTCCACTTT
many	TRBV12-3/TRBV12-4	TRBJ2-7	TRBD2	CASSLGGSSSEQYF	TGTGCCAGCAGTTTGGGAGGGTCCTCCAGCGAGCAGTACTTC
many	TRBV18	TRBJ2-1	TRBD2	CASSPRTRAYNEQFF	TGTGCCAGCTCACCGCGGACTAGAGCCTACAATGAGCAGTTCTTC
many	TRBV6-4	TRBJ2-1	-	CASGQGGENEQFF	TGTGCCAGCGGCCAAGGCGGGGAAAATGAGCAGTTCTTC
-	TRBV4-1	TRBJ2-1	TRBD2	CASSQGASGTYNEQFF	TGCGCCAGCAGCCAAGGGGCTAGCGGGACCTACAATGAGCAGTTTTTC
-	TRBV11-2	TRBJ2-5	TRBD2	CVSSLDKSGSRQDTQYF	TGTGTCAGCAGCTTAGATAAGAGCGGGAGTAGACAAGACACCCAGTACTTC
-	TRBV29-1	TRBJ2-5	-	CSACQGNQEAQYF	TGCAGTGCGTGCCAGGGAAACCAAGAGGCCCAGTACTTC
-	TRBV4-2	TRBJ1-2	-	CASSQESSRWGHSF	TGTGCCAGCAGCCAAGAATCGTCTAGATGGGGCCACAGCTTC
-	TRBV4-1	TRBJ2-1	TRBD2	CDSSQDMGLAVYYEQFF	TGCGACAGCAGCCAAGATATGGGACTAGCAGTCTACTATGAGCAGTTCTTC
-	TRBV11-2	TRBJ2-2	TRBD1	CVSSFDRDRVGAGELFF	TGTGTCAGCAGCTTTGATCGGGACAGGGTCGGCGCCGGGGAGCTGTTCTTT
-	TRBV11-2	TRBJ2-7	-	CARSLTDTAYQRYF	TGTGCCAGAAGCTTAACTGACACTGCCTACCAGCGGTACTTC
-	TRBV5-4	TRBJ2-5	TRBD2	CASSPSGAGGVHEAQYF	TGTGCCAGTAGCCCCTCAGGAGCGGGAGGGGTTCACGAGGCCCAGTACTTC
once	TRBV4-1	TRBJ2-7	TRBD2	CASSPPGLSVYEEYF	TGCGCCAGCAGCCCACCGGGACTATCGGTCTACGAGGAGTACTTC
-	TRBV12-3/TRBV12-4	TRBJ1-1	-	CASSLGTVPNTGAFF	TGTGCCAGCAGTTTGGGAACTGTCCCGAACACTGGAGCTTTCTTT
many	TRBV5-1	TRBJ2-2	TRBD2	CASSFGTSGRINTGELFF	TGCGCCAGCAGCTTTGGGACTAGCGGGAGGATAAACACCGGGGAGCTGTTTTTT
-	TRBV6-6	TRBJ2-3	-	CASNYRVEYSKQPQYF	TGTGCCAGCAATTACCGAGTAGAGTATAGCAAACAGCCCCAGTATTTT
-	TRBV6-6	TRBJ2-1	TRBD2	CASSSTYDLAGNEQIF	TGTGCCAGCAGTTCAACATATGACCTAGCGGGGAATGAGCAGATCTTC
-	TRBV28	TRBJ1-2	-	CASTTWYAYGYTF	TGTGCCAGCACGACATGGTACGCCTATGGCTACACCTTC
-	TRBV11-2	TRBJ2-7	-	CVSSLTDSAYKQYF	TGTGTCAGCAGCTTAACTGACAGTGCCTACAAGCAGTACTTC
few	TRBV28	TRBJ1-4	TRBD1	CASSSGTGWNDEELFF	TGTGCCAGCAGCTCCGGGACAGGATGGAACGATGAAGAACTGTTTTTT
once	TRBV2	TRBJ1-2	-	CASTGSRSWGYTF	TGTGCCAGCACTGGCAGCAGATCGTGGGGCTACACCTTC
-	TRBV6-5	TRBJ2-2	-	CASSYSVGGTGELFF	TGTGCCAGCAGTTACTCAGTGGGCGGCACCGGGGAGCTGTTTTTT
once	TRBV5-6	TRBJ2-2	-	CASSFDVGGVNTRELFF	TGTGCCAGCAGCTTTGACGTGGGCGGGGTCAACACCAGGGAGCTGTTTTTT
-	TRBV6-5	TRBJ1-5	-	CTSSFSGKEQPLHF	TGTACCAGCAGTTTTTCAGGGAAGGAACAGCCCCTGCATTTT
-	TRBV10-3	TRBJ1-2	TRBD1	CAIRTQGNYDYIF	TGTGCCATCAGAACACAGGGGAACTATGACTACATCTTC
few	TRBV13	TRBJ2-1	-	CASSLGQDPFF	TGCGCCAGCAGCTTAGGCCAGGATCCGTTCTTC
-	TRBV7-8	TRBJ1-5	TRBD1	CARRVGTGNNQSQHF	TGTGCCAGGCGAGTGGGGACAGGGAACAATCAGTCCCAGCATTTT
-	TRBV7-9	TRBJ1-2	TRBD1	CDSSLTGGARYGYTF	TGTGACAGCAGCCTCACAGGGGGCGCGCGCTATGGCTACACTTTC
-	TRBV12-3/TRBV12-4	TRBJ1-2	-	CISSRQVNYGYTF	TGTATCAGCAGCAGACAGGTTAACTATGGGTACACCTTC
-	TRBV6-5	TRBJ2-1	-	CASSCSFSGQSMNEQFF	TGTGCCAGCAGTTGCTCTTTCAGTGGACAGTCTATGAATGAACAGTTCTTC
many	TRBV6-5	TRBJ1-1	TRBD1	CASSSYRGLNTEAFF	TGTGCCAGCAGTTCGTACAGGGGTCTGAACACTGAAGCTTTCTTT
-	TRBV30	TRBJ2-7	-	CAWFGTLNSEQYF	TGTGCCTGGTTCGGGACGCTTAATAGCGAGCAGTACTTC
-	TRBV29-1	TRBJ2-3	-	CSVYGLRPDTQYF	TGCAGCGTTTACGGCCTTCGGCCAGATACGCAGTATTTT
few	TRBV28	TRBJ2-5	-	CATDAGTQETQYF	TGTGCCACCGACGCTGGTACCCAAGAGACCCAGTACTTC
many	TRBV16	TRBJ2-7	-	CASSQSNSAYEQYF	TGTGCCAGCAGCCAATCGAACTCCGCCTACGAGCAGTACTTC
-	TRBV29-1	TRBJ2-7	-	CSVEGQRCEQYF	TGCAGCGTCGAAGGACAGCGCTGCGAGCAATACTTC
few	TRBV12-3/TRBV12-4	TRBJ2-4	-	CTSTRAQAKNIQYF	TGTACTAGCACCCGGGCCCAAGCCAAAAACATTCAGTACTTC
few	TRBV4-2	TRBJ1-3	-	CASSHEDRAGNTIYF	TGCGCCAGCAGCCATGAGGACAGAGCTGGAAACACCATATATTTT